This TCR beta chain was retrieved from a study of T cells after yellow fever vaccination. Overall study: Some fractions had low cell numbers, and these were prepared with SMART-Seq v4 Ultra Low Input. Study-wide points: Overlap between CD4 and CD8 compartments was detected for a small share of clonotypes. Abundant clonotypes from the bulk population could have been carried over as contaminants into FACS-sorted repertoires. Booster sampling recovered most clones from primary vaccination (96% CD4, approximately 88% CD8).

TCRdb called the 5' RACE reads again in MiXCR, with one record for every CDR3 protein. The table shows about 500,000 distinct CDR3 sequences, with about 15% occurring only once. In its sample, this clonotype was seen a few times. Its antigen remains unknown. The sequenced sample was PBMCs, obtained around 5 days after the first yellow fever vaccination. This receptor was taken from a young man who received the YFV17D yellow fever vaccine.

Here the CDR3 reads CASSLEGGDTLGTDTQYF. The CDR3 DNA reads TGTGCCAGCAGCTTAGAGGGGGGCGATACCCTTGGCACAGATACGCAGTATTTT. The chain carries TRBV7-3 and TRBJ2-3; D may be TRBD1 or TRBD2 (6 bases each). CDR1 and CDR2 from the germline V gene are SGHTA and FQGTGA. The CDR3 is made up of 18 amino acids. V was pared by 2 bases and J by 1 base, with 19 bases between.